This T cell receptor beta chain came from a study of spatial heterogeneity in lung cancer. On the study more broadly: On average, each unique TCR and UMI combination appeared more than ten times in raw reads. Study conclusions and caveats: Follow-up blood showed ubiquitous expanded tumor TCRs less than blood at resection did.

Many counts were recorded for this clonotype. Its antigen is as yet unknown. TCRdb reprocessed the 5' RACE reads via MiXCR and lists one record per CDR3 protein. Of about 7,800 distinct CDR3 sequences in the sample, 8.6% were seen once. Germline V lookup: CDR1 SNHLY, CDR2 FYNNEI. After removal of 6 bases from V and 3 bases from J, the junction contained 5 bases not matched to a gene. The CDR3 extends over 15 amino acids. Stated time point: sample taken at primary tumor resection. Sequenced material: PBMCs, taken at surgery. This clonotype was obtained from a male donor with early-stage non-small cell lung cancer. The rearrangement links TRBV2 to TRBJ2-1; 10 bases map to TRBD2. DNA of the CDR3: TGTGCCAGCAGCCAACTAGCGGGAAGCTACAATGAGCAGTTCTTC. Protein sequence: CASSQLAGSYNEQFF.